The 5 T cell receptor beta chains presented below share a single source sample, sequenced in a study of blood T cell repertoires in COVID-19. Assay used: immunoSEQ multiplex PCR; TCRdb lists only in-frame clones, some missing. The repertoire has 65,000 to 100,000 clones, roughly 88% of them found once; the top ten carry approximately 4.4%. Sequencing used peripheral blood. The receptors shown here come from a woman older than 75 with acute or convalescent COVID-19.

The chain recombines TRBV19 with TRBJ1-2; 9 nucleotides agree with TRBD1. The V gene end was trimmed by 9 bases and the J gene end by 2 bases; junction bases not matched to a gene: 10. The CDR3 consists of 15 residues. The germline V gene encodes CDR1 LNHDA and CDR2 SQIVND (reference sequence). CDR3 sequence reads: CASTFAGQGNYGYTF. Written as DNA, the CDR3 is TGTGCCAGCACCTTCGCGGGACAGGGAAACTATGGCTACACCTTC. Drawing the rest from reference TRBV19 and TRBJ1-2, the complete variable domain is DGGITQSPKYLFRKEGQNVTLSCEQNLNHDAMYWYRQDPGQGLRLIYYSQIVNDFQKGDIAEGYSVSREKKESFPLTVTSAQKNPTAFYLCASTFAGQGNYGYTFGSGTRLTVV.

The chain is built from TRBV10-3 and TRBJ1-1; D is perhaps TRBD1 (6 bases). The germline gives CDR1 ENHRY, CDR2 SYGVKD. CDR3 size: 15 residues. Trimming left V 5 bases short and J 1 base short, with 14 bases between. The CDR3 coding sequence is TGTGCCATCAGTCAGGGGTCTCGTGGGAACACTGAAGCTTTCTTT. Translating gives CAISQGSRGNTEAFF.

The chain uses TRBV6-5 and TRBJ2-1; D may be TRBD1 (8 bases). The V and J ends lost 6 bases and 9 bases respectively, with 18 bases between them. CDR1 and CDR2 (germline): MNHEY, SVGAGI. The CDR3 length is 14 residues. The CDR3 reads CASRGGQGASEQFF. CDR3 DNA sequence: TGTGCCAGCAGGGGGGGGCAGGGGGCCTCTGAGCAGTTCTTC.

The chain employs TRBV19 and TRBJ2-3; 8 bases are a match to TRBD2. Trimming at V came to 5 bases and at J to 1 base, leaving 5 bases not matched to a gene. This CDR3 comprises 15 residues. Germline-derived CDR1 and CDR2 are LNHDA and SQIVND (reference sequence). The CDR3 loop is CASSAIAGRTDTQYF. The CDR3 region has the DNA TGTGCCAGTAGTGCCATAGCGGGACGCACAGATACGCAGTATTTT.

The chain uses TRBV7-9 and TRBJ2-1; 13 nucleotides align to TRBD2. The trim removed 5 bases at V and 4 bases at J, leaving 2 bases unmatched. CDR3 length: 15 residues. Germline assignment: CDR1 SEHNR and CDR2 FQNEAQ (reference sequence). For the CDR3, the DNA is TGTGCCAGCAGCATACTAGCGGGAGGGTACAATGAGCAGTTCTTC. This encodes CASSILAGGYNEQFF.